The source of this T cell receptor (beta chain) is a study of molecular identifiers for immune sequencing clone quantification. Via MiXCR, TCRdb re-called the PCR reads, giving one row per CDR3 protein. The sample holds about 86,000 distinct CDR3 sequences, 25% seen once. Study-wide findings and caveats: Because of identical TCR molecules sharing a barcode, sizes of highly expanded clones could be underestimated. The share of molecules held by clones above 20 RNA copies was over 99% in effector cells and under 1% in naive cells.

Concerning this clonotype itself: Its antigen is not identified. The CDR3 does not end in the conserved phenylalanine or tryptophan, so this is likely a read error.

Germline CDR1 reads SGHTA; CDR2 reads FQGTGA. CDR3 length: 17 residues. J lost 7 bases, V lost 4 bases, and 9 bases had no gene match. With 10%, 30% or 50% of RNA, about 20,000 to 1,100,000 naive CD8 T cells were sequenced. As CD8+CD4-CCR7+CD45RA+ cells, naive CD8 T cells were sorted. The J gene is TRBJ2-1, the V gene TRBV7-3; TRBD2 aligns across 14 bases. The sample comprised naive CD8+ T cells from blood, with Jurkat cell RNA spiked in. Subset: FACS-sorted CD8+CD4-CCR7+CD45RA+ naive T cells. This TCR was sampled from a human donor in good health. Some libraries in this study had Jurkat cell RNA spiked in. Here the CDR3 reads CASSSFGGLAGANEQFI. The CDR3 DNA reads TGTGCCAGCAGCTCCTTCGGGGGACTAGCGGGAGCTAATGAGCAGTTCATC.